This T cell receptor (beta chain) was documented in a study of neurological immune-mediated disorders (dated by TCRdb to the late 2010s). Concerning the study at large: Of the approximately 34 multiple sclerosis patients, some 31 had relapsing-remitting MS and 3 had secondary progressive MS. Using UMI-based sequencing, the study compared peripheral blood TCR-beta repertoires from patients with HTLV-I-associated myelopathy (HAM/TSP), patients with multiple sclerosis, and healthy controls. The 95 to 110 TCR-beta libraries covered PBMC samples along with longitudinal samples, technical triplicates, and paired sorted CD4+ and CD8+ T-cell subsets. Of the 60 to 70 subjects in the cohort, some 15 were HAM/TSP patients, roughly 34 were multiple sclerosis patients, and some 20 were healthy controls.

The CDR3 measures 15 amino acids from cysteine to phenylalanine. The entry retains the CDR3 DNA only, 45 bases that are in frame from base 1. Ends trimmed: V by 6 bases, J by 4 bases; bases unmatched to a gene: 6. CDR1 and CDR2 (MNHEY, SVGAGI) derive from the germline V gene. For the unsorted PBMC libraries, 2 million PBMCs were stored in RNAlater at -80 degrees C until RNA extraction and were used to generate the libraries. Multiple sclerosis patients were enrolled in a US clinical protocol evaluating disease progression by magnetic resonance imaging. Peripheral blood underwent Ficoll-Hypaque density gradient centrifugation to isolate PBMCs, which were then cryopreserved in liquid nitrogen. This clonotype was counted ten times or more. The antigen it binds to is not known. No much larger clone exists at a distance of one base, and base qualities are not known. cDNA was synthesized by template-switch 5'RACE using a primer carrying a 10-nucleotide random unique molecular identifier by which each TCR transcript was tagged. Each sequencing run produced over 190 million TCR-beta sequences covering 15-18 subjects. Total RNA was extracted with the RNeasy kit. The KAPA Real-time Library Amplification kit was used to amplify TCR-beta VDJ regions with primers for the TCR constant region and the 5'RACE anchor. Sample indexes and Illumina adaptors were added in a first PCR, and a second PCR then increased library yield. The roughly 650 bp TCR product was size-selected on a 2% E-gel SizeSelection system after Ampure bead purification. Before pooling, library quality was assessed on a Bioanalyzer, concentration was determined with Qubit, and library quantification was performed with the Kapa Library Quantification kit. Paired-end 2 x 150 bp sequencing of the libraries was performed on an Illumina HiSeq 2500. To increase sequence diversity, about 25-31% phiX was spiked into each library pool. The authors processed their data as follows. The UMI-based MiGEC pipeline processed quality-filtered reads and removed over 85% of raw TCR sequences during error correction. VDJ genes were aligned to IMGT germline references, and each clonotype was defined by a unique CDR3 amino acid sequence together with V-J genes. Clonal expansion, Shannon diversity and CDR3 relatedness (CalcPairwiseDistances, ClusterSamples) were evaluated with VDJtools, and phylogenetic trees were built with CLCbio workbench. Using coefficient-of-variation modelling across technical triplicates, the study counted a clone as expanded if it had at least 8 unique UMIs. The raw public reads went through TCRdb reprocessing: fastp at Q25, MiXCR clone calling, in-frame beta chains kept. For every CDR3 protein sequence, its rows merge into one entry that carries the most common genes and DNA. TCRdb, not the original authors, processed these V and J calls. The sample contains 87,000 or so distinct CDR3 sequences, 3% to 4.5% of them found a single time. The ten top clones hold 2.9% of the sample.

The study at large found these results: No identical CDR3 amino acid sequences were shared among expanded clones across subjects, suggesting private TCR-beta repertoires in all groups. In phylogenetic analysis, the repertoires of 18 of 34 MS patients grouped into a cluster of related CDR3 sequences, which suggests a possible signature at the repertoire level. TCR clonal expansion was greatest in HAM/TSP patients and smallest in MS patients, who ranked below even healthy controls. No association of the MS cluster with clinical or MRI features was observed, and the need for larger cohorts was stated by the authors.

The rearranged chain carries TRBV6-5 and TRBJ2-1; 10 bases in the junction line up with TRBD2. Sequenced material: PBMCs. This sequence originates from a woman between 50 and 59 years old with multiple sclerosis. The CDR3 protein sequence reads: CASRLAGMIYNEQFF. The DNA is as follows: TGTGCCAGCAGACTAGCGGGGATGATTTACAATGAGCAGTTCTTC.